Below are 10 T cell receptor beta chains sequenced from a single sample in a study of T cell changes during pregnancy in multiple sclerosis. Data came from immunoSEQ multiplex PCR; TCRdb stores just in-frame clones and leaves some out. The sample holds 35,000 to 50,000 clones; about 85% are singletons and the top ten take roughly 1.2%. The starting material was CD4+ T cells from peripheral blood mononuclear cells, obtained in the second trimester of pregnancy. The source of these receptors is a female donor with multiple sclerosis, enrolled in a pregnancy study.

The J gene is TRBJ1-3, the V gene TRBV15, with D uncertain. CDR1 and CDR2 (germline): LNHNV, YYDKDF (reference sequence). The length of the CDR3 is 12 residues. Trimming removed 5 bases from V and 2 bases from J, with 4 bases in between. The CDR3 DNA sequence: TGTGCCACCAGCCCTACTGGAAACACCATATATTTT. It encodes CATSPTGNTIYF.

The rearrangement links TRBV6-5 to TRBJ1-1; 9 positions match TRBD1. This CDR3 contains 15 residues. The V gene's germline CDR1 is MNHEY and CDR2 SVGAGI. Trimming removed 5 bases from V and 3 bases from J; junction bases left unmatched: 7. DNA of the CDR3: TGTGCCAGCAGTCAGGGACAGGGTAAGGACACTGAAGCTTTCTTT. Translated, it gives CASSQGQGKDTEAFF.

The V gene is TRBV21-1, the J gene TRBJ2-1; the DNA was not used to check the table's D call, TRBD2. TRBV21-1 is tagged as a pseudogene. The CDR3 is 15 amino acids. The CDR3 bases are TGTGCCAGCAGCAAAGGGACTAGCGGCAGGGATGAGCAGTTCTTC. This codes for CASSKGTSGRDEQFF.

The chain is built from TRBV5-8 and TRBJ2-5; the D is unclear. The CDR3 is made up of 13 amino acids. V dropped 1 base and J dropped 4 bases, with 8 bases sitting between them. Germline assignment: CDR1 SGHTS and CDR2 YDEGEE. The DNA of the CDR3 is TGTGCCAGCAGCTTGCTGGTGCGAGAGACCCAGTACTTC. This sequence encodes CASSLLVRETQYF.

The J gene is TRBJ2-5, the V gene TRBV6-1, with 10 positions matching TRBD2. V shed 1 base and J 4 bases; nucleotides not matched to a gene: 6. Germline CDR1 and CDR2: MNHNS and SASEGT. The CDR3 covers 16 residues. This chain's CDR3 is CASSEGSPSGRETQYF. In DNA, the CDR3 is TGTGCCAGCAGTGAAGGATCGCCTAGCGGGAGAGAGACCCAGTACTTC.

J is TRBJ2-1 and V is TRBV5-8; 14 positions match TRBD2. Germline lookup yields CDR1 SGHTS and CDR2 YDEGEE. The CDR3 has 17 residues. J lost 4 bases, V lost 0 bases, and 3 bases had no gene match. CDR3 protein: CASSLGGLAGGYNEQFF. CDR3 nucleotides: TGTGCCAGCAGCTTGGGCGGACTAGCGGGAGGTTACAATGAGCAGTTCTTC.

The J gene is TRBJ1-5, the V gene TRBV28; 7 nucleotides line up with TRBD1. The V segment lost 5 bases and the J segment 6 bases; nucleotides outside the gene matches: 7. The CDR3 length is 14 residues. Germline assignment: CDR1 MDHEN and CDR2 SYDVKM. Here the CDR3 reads CASSLTGVGQPQHF. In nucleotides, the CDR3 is TGTGCCAGCAGTCTTACAGGGGTAGGTCAGCCCCAGCATTTT. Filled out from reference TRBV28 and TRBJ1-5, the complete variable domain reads DVKVTQSSRYLVKRTGEKVFLECVQDMDHENMFWYRQDPGLGLRLIYFSYDVKMKEKGDIPEGYSVSREKKERFSLILESASTNQTSMYLCASSLTGVGQPQHFGDGTRLSIL.

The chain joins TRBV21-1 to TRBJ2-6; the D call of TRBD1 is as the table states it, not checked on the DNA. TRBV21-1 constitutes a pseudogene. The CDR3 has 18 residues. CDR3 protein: CASSKPGQDRSGANVLTF. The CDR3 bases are TGTGCCAGCAGCAAACCTGGACAGGACCGCTCTGGGGCCAACGTCCTGACTTTC.

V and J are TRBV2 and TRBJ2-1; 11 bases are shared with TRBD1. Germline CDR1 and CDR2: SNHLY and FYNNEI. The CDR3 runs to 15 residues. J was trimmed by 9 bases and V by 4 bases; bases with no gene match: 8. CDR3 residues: CASSAGGTGGTEQFF. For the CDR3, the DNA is TGTGCCAGCAGTGCGGGGGGGACAGGGGGGACTGAGCAGTTCTTC.

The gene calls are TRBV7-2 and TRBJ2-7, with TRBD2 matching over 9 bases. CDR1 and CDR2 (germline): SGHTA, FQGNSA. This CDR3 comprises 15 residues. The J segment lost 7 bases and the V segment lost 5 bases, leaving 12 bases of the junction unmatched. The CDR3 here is CASSRPLAGVSEQYF. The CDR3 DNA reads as TGTGCCAGCAGCCGCCCATTAGCGGGAGTGAGTGAGCAGTACTTC.